This is a list of T cell receptor beta chains from one sample in a study of T cell changes during pregnancy in multiple sclerosis. Profiling relied on immunoSEQ multiplex PCR, and the TCRdb table lists in-frame clones only, not all of them. The data hold some 81,000 clones, with about 93% observed a single time. The sample in question was peripheral blood, obtained after pregnancy. Receptors were obtained from a female donor in good health, enrolled as a control in a pregnancy study. Both conserved end residues are part of each CDR3. Fields, in order: J gene, V gene, D gene, CDR3 DNA, CDR3 protein. A D gene is named only where the DNA matches it firmly.

j_call: TRBJ2-5
v_call: TRBV19
d_call: TRBD1
cdr3_nt: TGTGCCAGTAGTATGGGACAGCAAGAGACCCAGTACTTC
cdr3_aa: CASSMGQQETQYF

j_call: TRBJ2-1
v_call: TRBV5-1
d_call: TRBD1
cdr3_nt: TGCGCCAGCAGCCAGACAGGGTACAATGAGCAGTTCTTC
cdr3_aa: CASSQTGYNEQFF

j_call: TRBJ2-3
v_call: TRBV5-4
d_call: .
cdr3_nt: TGTGCCAGCAGCCTCAGGGGTCTTGGGGGCACAGATACGCAGTATTTT
cdr3_aa: CASSLRGLGGTDTQYF

j_call: TRBJ2-3
v_call: TRBV10-1
d_call: TRBD2
cdr3_nt: TGCGCCAGCAGTGAGTCCGCGGGGGGCACAGATACGCAGTATTTT
cdr3_aa: CASSESAGGTDTQYF

j_call: TRBJ2-3
v_call: TRBV15
d_call: .
cdr3_nt: TGTGCCACCAGCAGAGACGGGGTTGGGACAGATACGCAGTATTTT
cdr3_aa: CATSRDGVGTDTQYF

j_call: TRBJ2-5
v_call: TRBV6-1
d_call: TRBD1
cdr3_nt: TGTGCCAGCAGGGGACAGCCACCCGAGACCCAGTACTTC
cdr3_aa: CASRGQPPETQYF

j_call: TRBJ1-1
v_call: TRBV19
d_call: TRBD1
cdr3_nt: TGTGCCAGTAGGCTAGGACGGGACAGAAACACTGAAGCTTTCTTT
cdr3_aa: CASRLGRDRNTEAFF

j_call: TRBJ2-1
v_call: TRBV7-9
d_call: .
cdr3_nt: TGTGCCAGCAGCTTAGCGCCGCCCCGATTGAGCTCCTACAATGAGCAGTTCTTC
cdr3_aa: CASSLAPPRLSSYNEQFF

j_call: TRBJ2-7
v_call: TRBV11-1
d_call: .
cdr3_nt: TGTGCCAGCAGCTTCAGGGGCGAGCAGTACTTC
cdr3_aa: CASSFRGEQYF

j_call: TRBJ1-6
v_call: TRBV2
d_call: .
cdr3_nt: TGTGCCAGCAGTGACCAATGGGCCAGGGGTAATTCACCCCTCCACTTT
cdr3_aa: CASSDQWARGNSPLHF

j_call: TRBJ2-1
v_call: TRBV19
d_call: TRBD2
cdr3_nt: TGTGCCAGTAGTAGACTAGCGGGGGCCGCCTACAATGAGCAGTTCTTC
cdr3_aa: CASSRLAGAAYNEQFF

j_call: TRBJ1-6
v_call: TRBV6-4
d_call: .
cdr3_nt: TGTGCCAGCAGTGACGAGGGTAATTCACCCCTCCACTTT
cdr3_aa: CASSDEGNSPLHF

j_call: TRBJ1-5
v_call: TRBV4-2
d_call: .
cdr3_nt: TGTGCCAGCAGCCAAGACGGAGGGGAGGGTCAGCCCCAGCATTTT
cdr3_aa: CASSQDGGEGQPQHF

j_call: TRBJ1-2
v_call: TRBV28
d_call: TRBD1
cdr3_nt: TGTGCCAGCAGACCCGGGACAGTGGACGGCTACACCTTC
cdr3_aa: CASRPGTVDGYTF

j_call: TRBJ2-3
v_call: TRBV13
d_call: .
cdr3_nt: TGTGCCAGCACCGAACACCAGGGGACCGCGGATACGCAGTATTTT
cdr3_aa: CASTEHQGTADTQYF

j_call: TRBJ2-2
v_call: TRBV9
d_call: TRBD1
cdr3_nt: TGTGCCAGCAGCAGGACAGGGGACACCGGGGAGCTGTTTTTT
cdr3_aa: CASSRTGDTGELFF

j_call: TRBJ2-5
v_call: TRBV7-6
d_call: .
cdr3_nt: TGTGCCAGCAGTACTACTTGGTACCAAGAGACCCAGTACTTC
cdr3_aa: CASSTTWYQETQYF

j_call: TRBJ1-1
v_call: TRBV4-1
d_call: .
cdr3_nt: TGCGCCAGCAGCCACCCAGGGGCAAGGGGGGGGGAGACTGAAGCTTTCTTT
cdr3_aa: CASSHPGARGGETEAFF

j_call: TRBJ2-2
v_call: TRBV30
d_call: TRBD2
cdr3_nt: TGTGCCTCGACGGGGGGGGCCGGGGAGCTGTTTTTT
cdr3_aa: CASTGGAGELFF

j_call: TRBJ2-1
v_call: TRBV5-6
d_call: .
cdr3_nt: TGTGCCAGCAGCTCCACCTTAGCCGGTGAGCAGTTCTTC
cdr3_aa: CASSSTLAGEQFF

j_call: TRBJ2-7
v_call: TRBV13
d_call: .
cdr3_nt: TGTGCCAGCAGCTTAGAGGGGTCCTACGAGCAGTACTTC
cdr3_aa: CASSLEGSYEQYF

j_call: TRBJ1-2
v_call: TRBV19
d_call: TRBD1
cdr3_nt: TGTGCCAGTCACCGGGACAGGGGCTTTTTGGGCTACACCTTC
cdr3_aa: CASHRDRGFLGYTF

j_call: TRBJ2-1
v_call: TRBV6-5
d_call: TRBD2
cdr3_nt: TGTGCCAGCAAAACGGGGACTAGCGGGAGCAATGAGCAGTTCTTC
cdr3_aa: CASKTGTSGSNEQFF

j_call: TRBJ2-3
v_call: TRBV10-3
d_call: TRBD2
cdr3_nt: TGTGCCATCAGTGGTGGAGAGGCTAGCGGCAGCACAGATACGCAGTATTTT
cdr3_aa: CAISGGEASGSTDTQYF

j_call: TRBJ2-3
v_call: TRBV20-1
d_call: .
cdr3_nt: TGCAGTCCTAGGAGACTCGATACGCAGTATTTT
cdr3_aa: CSPRRLDTQYF